Listed below are T cell receptor beta chains from one sample, sequenced in a study of blood T cell repertoires in COVID-19. Only in-frame clones appear in the TCRdb table, and some are missing; sequencing was by immunoSEQ multiplex PCR. Seen here are 50,000 to 65,000 clones, over 80% observed once, and the top ten hold 4.5% to 5.5%. Sample: peripheral blood. Source of these receptors: a man between 65 and 79 years old with acute or convalescent COVID-19. The conserved cysteine and the conserved F or W are not part of the CDR3 here.

V: TRBV24-1
CDR3: ATSTEGYNEQF

V: TRBV7-8
CDR3: ATIDRAAGAF

V: TRBV19
CDR3: ASSEGQRYNEQF

V: TRBV6-5
CDR3: ASRPQGATNYGYT

V: TRBV12-3/TRBV12-4
CDR3: ASNPLGDEQF

V: TRBV9
CDR3: ASSPVSSNYGYT

V: TRBV10-3
CDR3: AIRGRETQY

V: TRBV10-2
CDR3: ASSEDSYYNEQF

V: TRBV27
CDR3: ASGHRGNEKLF

V: TRBV27
CDR3: ASSPNTDTQY

V: TRBV12-3/TRBV12-4
CDR3: ASSFSPDTQY

V: TRBV12-3/TRBV12-4
CDR3: ASSPRQDSGYT

V: TRBV12-5
CDR3: ASGLITTGADYGYT

V: TRBV5-6
CDR3: ASSLPWGGTGELF

V: TRBV7-3
CDR3: ASSPSLAGALTDTQY

V: TRBV9
CDR3: ASSRWRGAGEQF